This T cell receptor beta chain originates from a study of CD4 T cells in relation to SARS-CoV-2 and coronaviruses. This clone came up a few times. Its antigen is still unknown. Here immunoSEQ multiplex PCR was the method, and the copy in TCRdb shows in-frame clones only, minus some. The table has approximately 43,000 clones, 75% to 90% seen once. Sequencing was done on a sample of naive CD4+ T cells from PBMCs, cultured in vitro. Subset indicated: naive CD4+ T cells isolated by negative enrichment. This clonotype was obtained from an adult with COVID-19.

CDR3 nucleotide sequence: TGCGCCAGCAGCCAAGATCCCCCTAGCTCAGAGTACAATGAGCAGTTCTTC. This sequence encodes CASSQDPPSSEYNEQFF. The J gene is TRBJ2-1, the V gene TRBV4-1; TRBD2 might be the D (5 bases). The CDR3 length is 17 residues. Looked up from germline, CDR1 is MGHRA and CDR2 is YSYEKL. V was shortened by 0 bases and J by 4 bases, with 16 bases between the two germline ends.